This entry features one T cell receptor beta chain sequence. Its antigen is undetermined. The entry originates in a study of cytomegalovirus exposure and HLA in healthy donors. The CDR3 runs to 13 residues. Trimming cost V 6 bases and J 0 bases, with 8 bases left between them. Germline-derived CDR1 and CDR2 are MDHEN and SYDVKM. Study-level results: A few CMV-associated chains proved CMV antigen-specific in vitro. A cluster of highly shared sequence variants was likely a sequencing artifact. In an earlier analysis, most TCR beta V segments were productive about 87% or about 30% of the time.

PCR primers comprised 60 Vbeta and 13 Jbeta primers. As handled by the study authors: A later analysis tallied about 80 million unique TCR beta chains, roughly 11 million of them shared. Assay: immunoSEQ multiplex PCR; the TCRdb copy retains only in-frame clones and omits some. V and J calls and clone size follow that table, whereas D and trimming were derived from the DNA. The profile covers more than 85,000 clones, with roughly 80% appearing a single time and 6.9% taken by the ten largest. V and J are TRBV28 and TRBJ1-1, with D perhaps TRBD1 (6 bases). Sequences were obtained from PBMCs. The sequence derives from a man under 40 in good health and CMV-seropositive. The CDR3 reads CASSPGVNTEAFF. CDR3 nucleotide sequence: TGTGCCAGCAGCCCAGGGGTGAACACTGAAGCTTTCTTT.